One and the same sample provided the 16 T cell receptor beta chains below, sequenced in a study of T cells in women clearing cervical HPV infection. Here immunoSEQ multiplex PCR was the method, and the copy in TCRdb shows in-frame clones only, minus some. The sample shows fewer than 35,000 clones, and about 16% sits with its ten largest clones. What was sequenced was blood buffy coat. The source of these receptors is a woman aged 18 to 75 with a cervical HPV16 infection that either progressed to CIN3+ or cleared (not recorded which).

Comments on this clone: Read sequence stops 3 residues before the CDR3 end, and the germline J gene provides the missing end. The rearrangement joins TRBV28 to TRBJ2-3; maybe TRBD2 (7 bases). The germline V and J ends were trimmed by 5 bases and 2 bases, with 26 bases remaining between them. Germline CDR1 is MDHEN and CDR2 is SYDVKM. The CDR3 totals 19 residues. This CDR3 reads CASSGRGSVSHKNTDTQYF. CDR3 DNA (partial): TGTGCCAGCAGTGGGAGGGGGTCGGTTTCGCATAAAAACACAGATACG.

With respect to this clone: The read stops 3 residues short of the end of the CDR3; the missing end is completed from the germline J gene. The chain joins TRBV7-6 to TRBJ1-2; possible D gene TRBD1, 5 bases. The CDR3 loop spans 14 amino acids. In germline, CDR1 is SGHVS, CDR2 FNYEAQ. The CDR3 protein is CASSPGGWGETYTF. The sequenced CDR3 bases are TGTGCCAGCAGCCCCGGGGGATGGGGAGAGACC.

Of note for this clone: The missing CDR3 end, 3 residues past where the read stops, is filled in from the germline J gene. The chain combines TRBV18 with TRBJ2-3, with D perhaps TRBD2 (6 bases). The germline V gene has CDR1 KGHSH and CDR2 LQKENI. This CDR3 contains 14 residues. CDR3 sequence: CASRMLGGVETQYF. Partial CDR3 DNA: TGTGCCAGCCGGATGTTGGGGGGAGTGGAGACG.

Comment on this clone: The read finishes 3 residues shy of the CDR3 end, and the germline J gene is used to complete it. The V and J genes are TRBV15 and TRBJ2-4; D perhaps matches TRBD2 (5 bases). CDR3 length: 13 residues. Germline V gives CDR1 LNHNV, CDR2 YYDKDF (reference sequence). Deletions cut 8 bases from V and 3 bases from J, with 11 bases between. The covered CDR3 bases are TGTGCCACCTCCATCCGGGGCAAAAACATT. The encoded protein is CATSIRGKNI. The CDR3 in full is CATSIRGKNIQYF.

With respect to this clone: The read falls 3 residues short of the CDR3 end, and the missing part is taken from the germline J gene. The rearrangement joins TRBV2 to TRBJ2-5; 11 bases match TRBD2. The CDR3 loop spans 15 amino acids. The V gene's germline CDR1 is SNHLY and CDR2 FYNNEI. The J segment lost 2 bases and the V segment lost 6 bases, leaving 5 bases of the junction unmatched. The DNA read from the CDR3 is TGTGCCAGCAGCGGAGGGACTAGCGGTCAAGAGACC. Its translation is CASSGGTSGQET. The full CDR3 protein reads CASSGGTSGQETQYF.

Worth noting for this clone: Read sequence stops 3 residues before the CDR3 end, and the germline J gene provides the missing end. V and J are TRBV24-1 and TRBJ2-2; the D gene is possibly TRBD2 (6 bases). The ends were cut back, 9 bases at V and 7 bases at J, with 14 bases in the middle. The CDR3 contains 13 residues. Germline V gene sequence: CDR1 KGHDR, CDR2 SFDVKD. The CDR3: CATVGEVGGELFF. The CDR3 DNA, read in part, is TGTGCCACCGTCGGGGAGGTCGGCGGGGAG.

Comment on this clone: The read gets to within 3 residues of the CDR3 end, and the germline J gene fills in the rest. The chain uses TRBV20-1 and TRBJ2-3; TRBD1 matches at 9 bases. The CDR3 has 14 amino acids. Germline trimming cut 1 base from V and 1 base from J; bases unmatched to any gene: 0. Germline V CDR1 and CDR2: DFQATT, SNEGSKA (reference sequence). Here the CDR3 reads CSARGTGGTDTQYF. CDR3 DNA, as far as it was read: TGCAGTGCTAGAGGGACAGGGGGCACAGATACG.

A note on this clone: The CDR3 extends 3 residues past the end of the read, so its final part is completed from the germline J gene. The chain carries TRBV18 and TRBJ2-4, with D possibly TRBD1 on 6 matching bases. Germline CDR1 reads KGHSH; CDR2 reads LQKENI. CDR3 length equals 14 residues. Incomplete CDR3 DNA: TGTGCCAGCTCCCAGGGGATTGCTGGCTATGGT. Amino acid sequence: CASSQGIAGYG. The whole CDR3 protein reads CASSQGIAGYGQYF.

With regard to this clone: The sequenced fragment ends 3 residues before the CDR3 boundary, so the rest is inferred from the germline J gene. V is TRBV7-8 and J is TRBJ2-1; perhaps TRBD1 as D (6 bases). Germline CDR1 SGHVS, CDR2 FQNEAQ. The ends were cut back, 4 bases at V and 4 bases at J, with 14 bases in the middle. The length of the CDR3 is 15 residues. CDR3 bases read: TGTGCCAGCAGCTCTAGGGGGATAGGGTACAATGAG. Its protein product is CASSSRGIGYNE. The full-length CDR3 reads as CASSSRGIGYNEQFF.

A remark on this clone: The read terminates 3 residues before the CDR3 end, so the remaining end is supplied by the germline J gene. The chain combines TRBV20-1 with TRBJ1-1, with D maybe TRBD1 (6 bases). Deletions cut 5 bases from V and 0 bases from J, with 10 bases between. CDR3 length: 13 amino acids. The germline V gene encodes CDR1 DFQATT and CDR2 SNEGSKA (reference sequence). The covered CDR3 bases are TGCAGTGCTCACCGGGACATGAACACTGAA. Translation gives CSAHRDMNTE. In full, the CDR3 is CSAHRDMNTEAFF.

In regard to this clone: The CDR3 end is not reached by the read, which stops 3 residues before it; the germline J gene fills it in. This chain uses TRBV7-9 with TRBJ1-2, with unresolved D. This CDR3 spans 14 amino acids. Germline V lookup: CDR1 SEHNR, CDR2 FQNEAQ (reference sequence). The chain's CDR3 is CASSLQTSFDDYTF. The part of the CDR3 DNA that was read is TGTGCCAGCAGCTTGCAGACTAGCTTCGACGAC.

CDR3 DNA, as far as it was read: TGTGCCAGCAGTTCCCCCCGGGACTTGGATGAAAAA. As protein: CASSSPRDLDEK. The complete CDR3 reads CASSSPRDLDEKLFF. This chain uses TRBV12-3 or TRBV12-4 with TRBJ1-4, with D perhaps TRBD1 (5 bases). The read terminates 3 residues ahead of where the CDR3 ends, so the germline J gene completes it. The CDR3 runs to 15 residues. Trimming cost V 4 bases and J 6 bases, with 15 bases left between them.

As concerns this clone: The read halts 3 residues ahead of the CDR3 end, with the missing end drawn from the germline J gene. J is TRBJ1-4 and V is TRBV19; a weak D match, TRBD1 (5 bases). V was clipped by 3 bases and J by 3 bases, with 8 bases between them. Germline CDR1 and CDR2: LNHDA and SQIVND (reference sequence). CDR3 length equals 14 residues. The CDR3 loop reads CASSIRGANEKLFF. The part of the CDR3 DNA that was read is TGTGCCAGTAGTATTAGGGGTGCTAATGAAAAA. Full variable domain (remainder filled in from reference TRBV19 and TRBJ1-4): DGGITQSPKYLFRKEGQNVTLSCEQNLNHDAMYWYRQDPGQGLRLIYYSQIVNDFQKGDIAEGYSVSREKKESFPLTVTSAQKNPTAFYLCASSIRGANEKLFFGSGTQLSVL.

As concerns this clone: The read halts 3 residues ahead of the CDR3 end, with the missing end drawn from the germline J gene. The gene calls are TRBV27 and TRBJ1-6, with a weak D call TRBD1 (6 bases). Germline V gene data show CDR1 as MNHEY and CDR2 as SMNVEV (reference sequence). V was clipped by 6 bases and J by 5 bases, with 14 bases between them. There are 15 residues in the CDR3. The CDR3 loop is CASRPEGTNNSPLHF. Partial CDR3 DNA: TGTGCCAGCAGGCCCGAAGGGACAAATAATTCACCC.

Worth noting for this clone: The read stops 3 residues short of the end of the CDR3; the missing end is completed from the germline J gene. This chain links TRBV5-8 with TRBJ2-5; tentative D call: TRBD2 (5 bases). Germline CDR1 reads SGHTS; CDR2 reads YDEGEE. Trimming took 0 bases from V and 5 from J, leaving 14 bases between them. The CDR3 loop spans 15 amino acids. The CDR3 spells CASSLDGSGGETQYF. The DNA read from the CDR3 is TGTGCCAGCAGCTTGGATGGGAGCGGCGGGGAGACC.

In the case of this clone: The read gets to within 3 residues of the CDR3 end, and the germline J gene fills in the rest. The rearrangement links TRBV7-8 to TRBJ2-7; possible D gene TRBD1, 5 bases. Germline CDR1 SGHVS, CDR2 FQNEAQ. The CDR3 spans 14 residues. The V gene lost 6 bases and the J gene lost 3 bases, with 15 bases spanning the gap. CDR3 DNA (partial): TGTGCCAGCAGTGAGACAACCAGGGACTACGAG. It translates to CASSETTRDYE. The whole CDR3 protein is CASSETTRDYEQYF.